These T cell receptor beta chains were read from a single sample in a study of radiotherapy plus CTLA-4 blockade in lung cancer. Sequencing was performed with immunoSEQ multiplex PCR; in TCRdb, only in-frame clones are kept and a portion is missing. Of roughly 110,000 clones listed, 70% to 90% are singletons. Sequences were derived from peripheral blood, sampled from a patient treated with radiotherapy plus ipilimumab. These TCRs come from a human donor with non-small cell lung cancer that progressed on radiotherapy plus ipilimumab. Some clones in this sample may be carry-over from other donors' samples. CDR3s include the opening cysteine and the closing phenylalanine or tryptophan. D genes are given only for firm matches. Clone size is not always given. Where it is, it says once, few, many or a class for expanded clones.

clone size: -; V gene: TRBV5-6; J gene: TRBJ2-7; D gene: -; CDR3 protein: CASSLEGFTYEQYF; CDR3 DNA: TGTGCCAGCAGCTTAGAGGGGTTTACCTACGAGCAGTACTTC
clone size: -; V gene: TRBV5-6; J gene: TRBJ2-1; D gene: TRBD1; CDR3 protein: CASSLPGQSSYNEQFF; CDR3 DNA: TGTGCCAGCAGCTTGCCGGGACAGAGCTCCTACAATGAGCAGTTCTTC
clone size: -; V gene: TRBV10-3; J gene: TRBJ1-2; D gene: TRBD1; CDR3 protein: CAINLGQDYGYTF; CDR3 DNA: TGTGCCATCAATCTAGGACAGGACTATGGCTACACCTTC
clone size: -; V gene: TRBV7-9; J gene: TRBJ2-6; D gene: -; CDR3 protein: CASSWEKGNAGANVLTF; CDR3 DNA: TGTGCCAGCAGCTGGGAGAAAGGGAACGCTGGGGCCAACGTCCTGACTTTC
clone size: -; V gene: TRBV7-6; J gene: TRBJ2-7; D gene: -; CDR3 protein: CASSLRSGDEQYF; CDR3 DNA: TGTGCCAGCAGCTTAAGGTCTGGGGATGAGCAGTACTTC
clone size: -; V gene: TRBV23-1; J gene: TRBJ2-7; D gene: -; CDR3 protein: CASSQSRGTEQYF; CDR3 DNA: TGCGCCAGCAGTCAATCACGGGGGACCGAGCAGTACTTC
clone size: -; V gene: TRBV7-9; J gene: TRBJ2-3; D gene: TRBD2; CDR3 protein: CASSQGTSGGADTQYF; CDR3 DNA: TGTGCCAGCAGCCAAGGGACTAGCGGGGGGGCCGATACGCAGTATTTT
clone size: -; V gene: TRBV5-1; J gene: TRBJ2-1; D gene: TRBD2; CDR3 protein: CASSFLSGGFNEQFF; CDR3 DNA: TGCGCCAGCAGTTTTCTTAGCGGGGGTTTCAATGAGCAGTTCTTC
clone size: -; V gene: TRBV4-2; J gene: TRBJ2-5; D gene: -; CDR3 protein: CASSQVFGKETQYF; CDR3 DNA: TGTGCCAGCAGCCAAGTCTTTGGGAAAGAGACCCAGTACTTC
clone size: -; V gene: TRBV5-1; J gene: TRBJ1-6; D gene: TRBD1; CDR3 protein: CASSLGVTGHNSPLHF; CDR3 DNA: TGCGCCAGCAGCTTGGGGGTGACAGGGCACAATTCACCCCTCCACTTT
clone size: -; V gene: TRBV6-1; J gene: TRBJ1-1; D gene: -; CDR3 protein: CASSSPQRNTEAFF; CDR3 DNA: TGTGCCAGCAGTTCCCCACAGAGGAACACTGAAGCTTTCTTT
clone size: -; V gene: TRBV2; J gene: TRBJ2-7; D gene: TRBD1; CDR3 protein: CASTRDRGRNEQYF; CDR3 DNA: TGTGCCAGCACTAGGGACAGGGGGCGAAACGAGCAGTACTTC
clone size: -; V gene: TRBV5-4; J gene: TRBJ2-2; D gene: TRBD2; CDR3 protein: CASSLRSGGPQGELFF; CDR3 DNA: TGTGCCAGCAGCTTGCGTAGCGGGGGGCCCCAGGGGGAGCTGTTTTTT
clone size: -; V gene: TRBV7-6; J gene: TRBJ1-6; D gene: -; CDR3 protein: CASSLVGANSPLHF; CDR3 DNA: TGTGCCAGCAGCTTAGTCGGGGCGAATTCACCCCTCCACTTT
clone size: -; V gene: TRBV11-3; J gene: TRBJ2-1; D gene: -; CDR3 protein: CASSSRGSYNEQFF; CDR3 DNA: TGTGCCAGCAGCTCTAGGGGCTCCTACAATGAGCAGTTCTTC
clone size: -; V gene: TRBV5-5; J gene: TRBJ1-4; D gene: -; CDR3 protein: CASSLAPVGEKLFF; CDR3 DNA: TGTGCCAGCAGCTTGGCACCGGTTGGGGAAAAACTGTTTTTT
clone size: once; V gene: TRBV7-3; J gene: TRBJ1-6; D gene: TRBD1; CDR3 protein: CASSLQGTGNSPLHF; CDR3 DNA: TGTGCCAGCAGCTTACAGGGGACAGGGAATTCACCCCTCCACTTT
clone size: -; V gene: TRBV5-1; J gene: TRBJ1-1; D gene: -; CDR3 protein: CASSPPRGNTEAFF; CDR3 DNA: TGCGCCAGCAGCCCCCCTCGAGGGAACACTGAAGCTTTCTTT
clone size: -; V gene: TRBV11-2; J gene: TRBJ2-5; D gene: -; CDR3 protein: CASSLDLIGVRGETQYF; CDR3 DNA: TGTGCCAGCAGCTTAGATCTTATAGGGGTTCGGGGAGAGACCCAGTACTTC
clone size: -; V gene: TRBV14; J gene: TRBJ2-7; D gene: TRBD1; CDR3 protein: CASSHRKTGFTLYEQYF; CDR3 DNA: TGTGCCAGCAGCCATAGAAAGACAGGGTTTACCCTGTACGAGCAGTACTTC
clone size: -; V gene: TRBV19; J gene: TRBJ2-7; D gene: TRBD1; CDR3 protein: CASSKPGQGRYEQYF; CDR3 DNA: TGTGCCAGTAGTAAACCGGGACAGGGGAGATACGAGCAGTACTTC
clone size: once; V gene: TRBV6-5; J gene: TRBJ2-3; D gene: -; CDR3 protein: CASSSPRGDATDTQYF; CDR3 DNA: TGTGCCAGCAGTTCCCCTAGGGGGGATGCCACAGATACGCAGTATTTT
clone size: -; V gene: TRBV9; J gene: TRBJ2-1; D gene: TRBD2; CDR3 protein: CASSSSRRGGGQNNYNEQFF; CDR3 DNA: TGTGCCAGCAGCTCCTCTCGCCGCGGGGGGGGCCAGAATAACTACAATGAGCAGTTCTTC
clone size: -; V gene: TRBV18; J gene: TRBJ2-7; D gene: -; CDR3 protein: CASSPGSGYEQYF; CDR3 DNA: TGTGCCAGCTCACCGGGATCCGGCTACGAGCAGTACTTC
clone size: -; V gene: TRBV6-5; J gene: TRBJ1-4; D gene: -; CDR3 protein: CASSYSSSNEKLFF; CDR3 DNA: TGTGCCAGCAGTTACTCATCCAGTAATGAAAAACTGTTTTTT
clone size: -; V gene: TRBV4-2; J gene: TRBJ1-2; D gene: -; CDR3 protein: CASSQEPGAPDYGYTF; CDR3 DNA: TGTGCCAGCAGCCAAGAACCAGGGGCGCCGGACTATGGCTACACCTTC
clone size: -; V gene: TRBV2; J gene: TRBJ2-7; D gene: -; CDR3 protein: CASSRVRGASEQYF; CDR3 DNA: TGTGCCAGCAGTCGCGTACGGGGGGCGAGTGAGCAGTACTTC
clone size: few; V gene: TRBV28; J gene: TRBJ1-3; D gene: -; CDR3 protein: CASSLGYLGTSGNTIYF; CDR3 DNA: TGTGCCAGCAGTTTGGGGTATTTAGGGACGTCTGGAAACACCATATATTTT
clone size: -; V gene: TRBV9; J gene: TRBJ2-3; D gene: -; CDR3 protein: CASSVTPEGDTQYF; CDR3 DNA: TGTGCCAGCAGCGTAACCCCAGAAGGGGATACGCAGTATTTT
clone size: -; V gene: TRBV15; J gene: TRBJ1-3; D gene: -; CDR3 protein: CATSRDGGTRWGNTIYF; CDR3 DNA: TGTGCCACCAGCAGAGATGGAGGTACTCGGTGGGGAAACACCATATATTTT
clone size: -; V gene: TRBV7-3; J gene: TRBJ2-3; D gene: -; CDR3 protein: CASSSQRFSTDTQYF; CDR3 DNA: TGTGCCAGCAGCTCCCAGCGGTTTAGCACAGATACGCAGTATTTT
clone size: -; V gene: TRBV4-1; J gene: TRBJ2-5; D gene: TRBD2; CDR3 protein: CASSLPWTSGSQETQYF; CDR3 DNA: TGCGCCAGCAGCCTTCCTTGGACTAGCGGGAGCCAAGAGACCCAGTACTTC
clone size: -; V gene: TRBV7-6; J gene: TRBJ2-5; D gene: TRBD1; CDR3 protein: CASQKTGRAQETQYF; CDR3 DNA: TGTGCCAGCCAGAAGACAGGGCGGGCTCAAGAGACCCAGTACTTC
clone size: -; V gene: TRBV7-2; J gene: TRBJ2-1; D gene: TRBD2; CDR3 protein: CASSATSGYNEQFF; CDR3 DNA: TGTGCCAGCAGCGCGACTAGCGGGTACAATGAGCAGTTCTTC
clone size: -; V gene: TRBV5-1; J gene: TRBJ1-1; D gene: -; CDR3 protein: CASSLEGTGLNTEAFF; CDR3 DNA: TGCGCCAGCAGCTTGGAAGGAACAGGACTGAACACTGAAGCTTTCTTT
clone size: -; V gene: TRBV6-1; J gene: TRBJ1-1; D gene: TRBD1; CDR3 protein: CASSEMGQGKAFF; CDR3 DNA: TGTGCCAGCAGCGAAATGGGACAGGGAAAAGCTTTCTTT
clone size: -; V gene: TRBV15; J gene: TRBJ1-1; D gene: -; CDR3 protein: CATSRDGLRGTEAFF; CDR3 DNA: TGTGCCACCAGCAGAGATGGCCTCCGTGGCACTGAAGCTTTCTTT
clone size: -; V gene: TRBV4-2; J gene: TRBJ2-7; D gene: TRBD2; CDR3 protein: CASSQDLGLARHEQYF; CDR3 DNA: TGTGCCAGCAGCCAAGATTTGGGACTAGCCAGACACGAGCAGTACTTC
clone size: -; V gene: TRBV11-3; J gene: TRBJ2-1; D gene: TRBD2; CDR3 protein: CASSKRLAGGPEEQFF; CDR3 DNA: TGTGCCAGCAGCAAACGACTAGCGGGGGGGCCCGAGGAGCAGTTCTTC
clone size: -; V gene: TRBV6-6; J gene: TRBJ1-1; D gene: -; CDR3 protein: CASSEVLVNTEAFF; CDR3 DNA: TGTGCCAGCAGCGAGGTTCTGGTGAACACTGAAGCTTTCTTT
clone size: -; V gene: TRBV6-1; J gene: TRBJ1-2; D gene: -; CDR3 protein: CASSGGVNYGYTF; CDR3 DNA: TGTGCCAGCAGTGGTGGGGTAAACTATGGCTACACCTTC
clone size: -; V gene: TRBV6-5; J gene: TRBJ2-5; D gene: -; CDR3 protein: CASSRGRLETQYF; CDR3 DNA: TGTGCCAGCAGTAGGGGGAGGTTAGAGACCCAGTACTTC
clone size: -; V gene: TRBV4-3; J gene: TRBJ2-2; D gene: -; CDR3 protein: CASSQGTGANTGELFF; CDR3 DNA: TGCGCCAGCAGCCAAGGGACGGGGGCGAACACCGGGGAGCTGTTTTTT